This entry is about one T cell receptor (beta chain). Its target is not known. These data come from a study of identical twins. Findings of the study overall: Shared out-of-frame alpha sequences (those common to twins) showed excess low generation probability. In monozygotic twins, models underestimated the sharing of out-of-frame TCR alpha.

Healthy Caucasians supplied all donations. A universal primer site was created by template switching, with the cDNA bearing unique molecular identifiers. TCRdb reanalysed the 5' RACE reads using MiXCR and keeps one entry per CDR3 protein. The sample contains 250,000 to 350,000 distinct CDR3 sequences, roughly 8.6% of which appear only once. The CDR3 consists of 15 residues. Germline CDR1 and CDR2: SGDLS and YYNGEE. The V and J ends lost 4 bases and 5 bases respectively, with 18 bases between them. The same sample was also used in a study of yellow fever vaccine responses in identical twins.

The material sequenced was memory (CD45RO+) T cells sorted from blood. The clonotype originates from a woman aged 18 to 35 in good health. V and J are TRBV9 and TRBJ1-2; no firm D call. DNA for the CDR3: TGTGCCAGCAGCCCCCACCTCTCGGGCTGGTATGGCTACACCTTC. This gives the protein CASSPHLSGWYGYTF.